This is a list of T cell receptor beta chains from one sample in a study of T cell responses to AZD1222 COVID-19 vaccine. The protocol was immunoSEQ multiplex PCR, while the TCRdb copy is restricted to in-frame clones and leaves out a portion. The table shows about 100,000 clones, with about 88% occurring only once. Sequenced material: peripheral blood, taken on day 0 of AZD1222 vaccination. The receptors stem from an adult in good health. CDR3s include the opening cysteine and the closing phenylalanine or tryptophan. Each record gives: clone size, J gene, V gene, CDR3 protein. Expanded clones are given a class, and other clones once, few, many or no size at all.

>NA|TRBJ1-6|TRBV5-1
CASSLFPGVQSPLHF
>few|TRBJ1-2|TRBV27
CASRTGTGVGYTF
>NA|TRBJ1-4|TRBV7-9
CASSEDSLLLGEKLFF
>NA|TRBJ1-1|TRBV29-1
CSARQTNTEAFF
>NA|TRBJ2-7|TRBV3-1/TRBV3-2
CASSQDLTYPYEQYF
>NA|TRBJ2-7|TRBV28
CASSSLLGRAYEQYF
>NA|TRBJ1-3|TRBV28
CASSPAVGKAPGNTIYF
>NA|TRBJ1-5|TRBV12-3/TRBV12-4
CASSPGTPQHF
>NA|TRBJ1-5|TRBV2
CASSTRDLNQPQHF
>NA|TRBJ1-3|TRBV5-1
CASSLAGTILDTIYF
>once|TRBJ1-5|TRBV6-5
CASSNRNTAGQPQHF
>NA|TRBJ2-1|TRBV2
CASRSSGVYNEQFF
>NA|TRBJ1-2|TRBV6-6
CASSYSPTESNYGYTF
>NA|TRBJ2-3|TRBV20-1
CSASPSLPQYF
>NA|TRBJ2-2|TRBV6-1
CASSEARGLVTGELFF
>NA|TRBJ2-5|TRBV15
CATSIEAKGWMEETQYF
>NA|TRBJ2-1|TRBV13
CASSSWGLEGGQAYNEQFF
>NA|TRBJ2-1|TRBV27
CASSLKRTSGSRDNEQFF
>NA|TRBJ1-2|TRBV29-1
CSAPSGAGKGGNYGYTF
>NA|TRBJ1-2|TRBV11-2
CASSPGVPYGYTF
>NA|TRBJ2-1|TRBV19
CASSIGAGGLNEQFF
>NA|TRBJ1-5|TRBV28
CASSLLPGNQPQHF
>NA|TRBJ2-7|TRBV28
CATLPALSSYEQYF
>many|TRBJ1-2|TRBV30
CAWRPTGSYGYTF
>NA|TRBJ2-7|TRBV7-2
CASSPYRDEQYF
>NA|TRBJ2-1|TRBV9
CASSFGLAGIDNEQFF
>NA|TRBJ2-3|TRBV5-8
CASSLPQRSPSTDTQYF
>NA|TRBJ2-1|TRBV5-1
CASSYGTSGYNEQFF
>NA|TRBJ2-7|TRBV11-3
CASSSQGLAAFDEQYF
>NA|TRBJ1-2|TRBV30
CAWSAETAGYTF
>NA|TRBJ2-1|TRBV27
CASIPIAGTSEGFF
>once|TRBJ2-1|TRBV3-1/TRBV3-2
CASSPLAGEQFF
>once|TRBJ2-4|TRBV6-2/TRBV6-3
CASGYEGIPANIQYF
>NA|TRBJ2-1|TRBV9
CASSISGSYNEQFF
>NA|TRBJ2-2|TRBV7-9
CASSFYGSRELFF
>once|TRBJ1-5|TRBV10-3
CAISPQGAQQPQHF
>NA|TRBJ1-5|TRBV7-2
CASSDLGHSNQPQHF
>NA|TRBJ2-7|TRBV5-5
CASRSGGAGAYEQYF
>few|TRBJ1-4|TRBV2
CASSERGRREKLFF
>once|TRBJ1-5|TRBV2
CASRGDGGNQPQHF
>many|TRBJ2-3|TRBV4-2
CASSPGTGVVTDTQYF
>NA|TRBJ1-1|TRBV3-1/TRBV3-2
CASARGNTEAFF
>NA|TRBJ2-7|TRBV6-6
CASRQSYEQYF
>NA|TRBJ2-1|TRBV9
CASSARSRADEQFF
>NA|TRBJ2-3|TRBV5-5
CASSPGAAPRTDTQYF